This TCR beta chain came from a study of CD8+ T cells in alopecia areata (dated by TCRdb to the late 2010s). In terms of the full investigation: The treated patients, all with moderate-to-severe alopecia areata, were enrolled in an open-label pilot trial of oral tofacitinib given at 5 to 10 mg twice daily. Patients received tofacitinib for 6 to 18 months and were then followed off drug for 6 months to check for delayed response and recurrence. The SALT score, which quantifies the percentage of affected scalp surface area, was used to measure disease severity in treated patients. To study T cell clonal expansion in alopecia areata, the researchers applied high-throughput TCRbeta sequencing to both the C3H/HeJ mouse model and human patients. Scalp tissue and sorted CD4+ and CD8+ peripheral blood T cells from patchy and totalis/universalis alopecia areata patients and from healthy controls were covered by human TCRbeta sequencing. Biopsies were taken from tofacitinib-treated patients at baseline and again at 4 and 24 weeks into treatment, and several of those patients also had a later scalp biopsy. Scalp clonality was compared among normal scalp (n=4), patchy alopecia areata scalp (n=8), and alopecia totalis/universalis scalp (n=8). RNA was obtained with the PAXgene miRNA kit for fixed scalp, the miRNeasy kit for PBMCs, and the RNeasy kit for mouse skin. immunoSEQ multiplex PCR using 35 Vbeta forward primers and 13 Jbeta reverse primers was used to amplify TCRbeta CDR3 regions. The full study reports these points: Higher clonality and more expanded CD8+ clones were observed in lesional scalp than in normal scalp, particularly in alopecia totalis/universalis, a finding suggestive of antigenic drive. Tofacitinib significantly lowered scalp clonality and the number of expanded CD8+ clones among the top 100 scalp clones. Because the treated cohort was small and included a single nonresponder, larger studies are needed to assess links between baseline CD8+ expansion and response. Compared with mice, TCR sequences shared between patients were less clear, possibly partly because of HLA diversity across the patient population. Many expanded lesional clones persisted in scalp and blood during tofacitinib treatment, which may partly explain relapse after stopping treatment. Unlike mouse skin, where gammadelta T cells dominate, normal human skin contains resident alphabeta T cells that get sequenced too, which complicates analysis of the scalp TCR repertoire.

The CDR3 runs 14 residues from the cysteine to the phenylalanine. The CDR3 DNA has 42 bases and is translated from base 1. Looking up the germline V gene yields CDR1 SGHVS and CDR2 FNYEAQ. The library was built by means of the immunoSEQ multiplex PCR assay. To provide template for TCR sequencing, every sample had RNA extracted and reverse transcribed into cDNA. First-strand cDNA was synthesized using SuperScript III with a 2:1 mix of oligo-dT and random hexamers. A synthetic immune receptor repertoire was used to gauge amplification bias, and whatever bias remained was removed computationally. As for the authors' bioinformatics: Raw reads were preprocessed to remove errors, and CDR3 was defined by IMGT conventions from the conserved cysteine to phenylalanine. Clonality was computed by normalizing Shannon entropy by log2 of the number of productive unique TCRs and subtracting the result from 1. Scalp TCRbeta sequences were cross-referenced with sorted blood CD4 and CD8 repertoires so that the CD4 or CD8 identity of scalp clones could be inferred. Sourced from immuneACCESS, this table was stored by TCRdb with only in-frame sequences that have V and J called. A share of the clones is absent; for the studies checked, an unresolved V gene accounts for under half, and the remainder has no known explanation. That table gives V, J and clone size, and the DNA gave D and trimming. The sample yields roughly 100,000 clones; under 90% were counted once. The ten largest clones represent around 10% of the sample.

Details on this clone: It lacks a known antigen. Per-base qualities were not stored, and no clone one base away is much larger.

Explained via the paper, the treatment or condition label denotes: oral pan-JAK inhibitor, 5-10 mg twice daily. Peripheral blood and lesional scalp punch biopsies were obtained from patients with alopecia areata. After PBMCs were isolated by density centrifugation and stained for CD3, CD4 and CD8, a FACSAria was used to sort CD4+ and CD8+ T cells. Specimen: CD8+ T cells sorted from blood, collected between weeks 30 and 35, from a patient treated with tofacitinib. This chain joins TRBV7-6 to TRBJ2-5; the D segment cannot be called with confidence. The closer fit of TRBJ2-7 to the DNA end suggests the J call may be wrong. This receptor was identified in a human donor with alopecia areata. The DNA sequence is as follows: TGTGCCAGCAGCTTAGGGCAGAACACCTACGAGCAGTACTTC. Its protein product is CASSLGQNTYEQYF.